The 19 T cell receptor beta chains presented below share a single source sample, sequenced in a study of T-cell memory formation after mild COVID-19. TCRdb analysed the 5' RACE reads with MiXCR anew, one entry per CDR3 protein. Of around 310,000 distinct CDR3 sequences listed, roughly an eighth are singletons. Sequencing used PBMCs or a T cell subset sorted from them (not recorded which). The source is a young man who had mild COVID-19 (a few samples of this study predate the infection). Cell type and time point are not known.

This clonotype has only a few counts. The rearrangement links TRBV7-6 to TRBJ2-1; D is perhaps TRBD2 (5 bases). CDR1 and CDR2 (germline): SGHVS, FNYEAQ. The CDR3 is made up of 15 amino acids. Trimming took 5 bases from V and 8 from J, leaving 19 bases between them. The CDR3 loop is CASSPRVEGWDEQFF. Here the CDR3 DNA reads TGTGCCAGCAGCCCCCGGGTCGAGGGATGGGATGAGCAGTTCTTC. The variable domain in full, completed from reference TRBV7-6 and TRBJ2-1, reads GAGVSQSPRYKVTKRGQDVALRCDPISGHVSLYWYRQALGQGPEFLTYFNYEAQQDKSGLPNDRFSAERPEGSISTLTIQRTEQRDSAMYRCASSPRVEGWDEQFFGPGTRLTVL.

This clonotype was seen many times. The V and J genes are TRBV7-2 and TRBJ2-3; a possible D gene is TRBD2 (5 bases). The length of the CDR3 is 16 residues. V shed 8 bases and J shed 3 bases, with 21 bases lying between them. Looked up from germline, CDR1 is SGHTA and CDR2 is FQGNSA. CDR3 DNA: TGTGCCAGCGGAAGAGGGATCGACCGGAGGACAGATACGCAGTATTTT. As protein: CASGRGIDRRTDTQYF.

This clonotype was seen at least ten times. The CDR3 protein is CSARPGTDTQYF. The CDR3 DNA sequence: TGCAGTGCTAGGCCAGGCACAGATACGCAGTATTTT. This chain links TRBV20-1 with TRBJ2-3; unclear D gene. This CDR3 region has 12 residues. Between the trimmed V and J ends, which lost 3 bases and 1 base, there was a span of 5 bases. Germline loops: CDR1 DFQATT, CDR2 SNEGSKA (reference sequence).

The gene calls are TRBV2 and TRBJ1-4; D perhaps matches TRBD1 (6 bases). Trimming left V 5 bases short and J 0 bases short, with 10 bases between. The V gene's germline CDR1 is SNHLY and CDR2 FYNNEI. The CDR3 runs to 15 residues. CDR3 coding DNA: TGTGCCAGCAGTCCTAGGACAGCAACTAATGAAAAACTGTTTTTT. Translated: CASSPRTATNEKLFF.

This clonotype has only a few counts. The chain links TRBV5-1 to TRBJ2-1; 10 bases align to TRBD2. The germline V gene encodes CDR1 SGHRS and CDR2 YFSETQ. With V trimmed by 2 bases and J by 10 bases, 3 bases remained unmatched. The CDR3 length is 13 residues. The CDR3: CASSLAGGLEQFF. CDR3 bases: TGCGCCAGCAGCTTAGCGGGGGGGCTGGAGCAGTTCTTC.

There are a few counts of this clonotype. The rearrangement joins TRBV7-2 to TRBJ2-5, with no clear D. The CDR3 is 15 residues long. V lost 5 bases to trimming and J lost 1 base, with 14 bases between them. Germline values: CDR1 SGHTA, CDR2 FQGNSA. CDR3 protein: CASSRPRSLQETQYF. The CDR3 bases are TGTGCCAGCAGCCGACCCCGGTCCCTCCAAGAGACCCAGTACTTC.

The rearrangement uses TRBV29-1 and TRBJ1-2, with TRBD1 as a possible D gene (6 bases). Germline values: CDR1 SQVTM, CDR2 ANQGSEA. The CDR3 extends over 16 amino acids. Deletions cut 0 bases from V and 4 bases from J, with 18 bases between. The CDR3 is CSVEDLTGLTIYGYTF. The CDR3 DNA reads TGCAGCGTTGAAGATCTAACAGGGTTAACCATCTATGGCTACACCTTC.

CDR3 coding DNA: TGCGCCAGCAGCTTGGCCCCGACTAGCGGGCCAGCCTACGAGCAGTACGTC. Translated, it gives CASSLAPTSGPAYEQYV. The chain has TRBV5-1 and TRBJ2-7; 10 bases are shared with TRBD2. After removal of 0 bases from V and 2 bases from J, the junction contained 8 bases not matched to a gene. Germline V CDR1 and CDR2: SGHRS, YFSETQ. This CDR3 is 17 amino acids long.

This clonotype was observed a handful of times. The chain couples TRBV10-3 to TRBJ1-2; 9 bases are a match to TRBD1. The CDR3 runs to 14 residues. The germline CDR1 and CDR2 sequences are ENHRY and SYGVKD. Unmatched junction bases numbered 8, after V lost 8 bases and J lost 4 bases. The DNA of the CDR3 is TGTGCCATCGGGGGGACAGGGTCGGCCTATGGCTACACCTTC. It encodes CAIGGTGSAYGYTF.

This chain connects TRBV20-1 to TRBJ1-1; unclear D gene. V was cut by 5 bases and J by 4 bases, with 11 bases left in between. CDR3 length: 12 residues. Germline V gene sequence: CDR1 DFQATT, CDR2 SNEGSKA (reference sequence). In nucleotides, the CDR3 is TGCAGTGCTCGCAGTGGTTTCACTGAAGCTTTCTTT. It yields the protein CSARSGFTEAFF.

In its sample, this clonotype was seen a few times. CDR3 nucleotide sequence: TGCAGTGCTAGAATGCAGGGCTGGACAGATACGCAGTATTTT. Translation: CSARMQGWTDTQYF. The rearrangement links TRBV20-1 to TRBJ2-3, with a tentative D call TRBD1 (5 bases). Germline V gene sequence: CDR1 DFQATT, CDR2 SNEGSKA (reference sequence). Between the trimmed V and J ends, which lost 2 bases and 3 bases, there was a span of 12 bases. The CDR3 extends over 14 amino acids.

This clonotype showed up just a few times. This chain uses TRBV28 with TRBJ2-7; 7 bases match TRBD1. This CDR3 contains 13 residues. V was pared by 5 bases and J by 1 base, with 2 bases of the junction left unmatched. Germline V lookup: CDR1 MDHEN, CDR2 SYDVKM. CDR3 region: CASSPQGSYEQYV. CDR3 DNA: TGTGCCAGCAGTCCACAGGGGTCCTACGAGCAGTACGTC.

This clonotype was picked up a small number of times. This sequence joins TRBV12-3 or TRBV12-4 and TRBJ2-5, with D perhaps TRBD2 (5 bases). V shed 6 bases and J shed 5 bases, with 16 bases lying between them. The CDR3 loop spans 14 amino acids. CDR3 region: CASSQRSDKETQYF. CDR3 DNA: TGTGCCAGCAGCCAGCGGTCCGACAAGGAGACCCAGTACTTC.

This clonotype was recorded a few times. The rearrangement joins TRBV9 to TRBJ2-2; D is possibly TRBD1 (6 bases). V lost 0 bases to trimming and J lost 4 bases, with 7 bases between them. Germline V gene lookup returns CDR1 SGDLS and CDR2 YYNGEE. CDR3 size: 14 residues. Here the CDR3 reads CASSVGRGTGELFF. CDR3 coding DNA: TGTGCCAGCAGCGTAGGCAGGGGCACCGGGGAGCTGTTTTTT.

This clonotype has only a few counts. The chain combines TRBV7-9 with TRBJ2-1; D tentatively fits TRBD1 or TRBD2 (5 bases each). From germline, CDR1 is SEHNR and CDR2 FQNEAQ (reference sequence). The V gene lost 5 bases and the J gene lost 0 bases, with 17 bases spanning the gap. The CDR3 spans 17 residues. The CDR3 spells CASSPQRVGTSYNEQFF. The CDR3 DNA follows: TGTGCCAGCAGCCCCCAGAGGGTTGGGACCTCCTACAATGAGCAGTTCTTC.

This clonotype was counted only a few times. The V gene is TRBV9, the J gene TRBJ1-1; 7 bases fit TRBD1. Germline values: CDR1 SGDLS, CDR2 YYNGEE. This CDR3 contains 15 residues. V trimming: 3 bases; J trimming: 1 base; junction bases outside the gene matches: 6. The DNA of the CDR3 is TGTGCCAGCAGCGAAACAGGGGCCGGGAACACTGAAGCTTTCTTT. It specifies CASSETGAGNTEAFF.

This chain uses TRBV7-2 with TRBJ2-7, with a possible D match to TRBD1 (5 bases). There are 13 residues in the CDR3. Germline V lookup: CDR1 SGHTA, CDR2 FQGNSA. V was pared by 7 bases and J by 2 bases, with 12 bases between. The CDR3 here is CASTRAGAYEQYF. DNA of the CDR3: TGTGCCAGCACCAGGGCAGGCGCCTACGAGCAGTACTTC.

This clonotype was seen a handful of times. The chain couples TRBV6-2 or TRBV6-3 to TRBJ2-5; possibly TRBD2 for D (6 bases). Germline lookup yields CDR1 MNHEY and CDR2 SVGEGT. The germline V and J ends were trimmed by 6 bases and 1 base, with 15 bases remaining between them. The CDR3 has 15 amino acids. The CDR3 region is CASSPHRGGQETQYF. CDR3 DNA: TGTGCCAGCAGCCCTCACCGGGGAGGCCAAGAGACCCAGTACTTC.

Many counts were recorded for this clonotype. V gene TRBV9 combines with J gene TRBJ2-1, with 8 nucleotides matching TRBD2. The CDR3 loop spans 15 amino acids. Germline V gene data show CDR1 as SGDLS and CDR2 as YYNGEE. The V gene end was trimmed by 4 bases and the J gene end by 4 bases; junction bases not matched to a gene: 7. CDR3 in amino acids: CASSPQRGPYNEQFF. The CDR3 DNA reads as TGTGCCAGCAGCCCGCAGCGGGGGCCTTACAATGAGCAGTTCTTC.